What follows describes a single TCR beta chain. The antigen is not known. This CDR3 has 13 residues. CDR1 and CDR2 (germline): SNHLY, FYNNEI. V lost 7 bases and J lost 5, with 14 bases in between. This specimen belongs to a study of graft-versus-host responses after intestinal transplantation. Study context: Each of the recipients got a multivisceral, liver-intestinal, or isolated intestinal transplant. Once they had received anti-thymocyte globulin induction, all recipients took tacrolimus and steroids for around three years.

Profiled with immunoSEQ multiplex PCR; TCRdb holds only in-frame clones, not every one. The sample gives tens of thousands of clones, under 95% of which show up once; around 5.8% is in the top ten. Findings of the study overall: Some GvH clones were seen earlier in gut or blood, suggesting intestinal origin.

Sequenced material: unstimulated CD8+ T cells sorted from spleen or lymph node cells, taken before intestinal transplant. The chain has TRBV2 and TRBJ1-2; D is perhaps TRBD1 (5 bases). This TCR was recovered from a human donor who received an intestinal transplant. CDR3 nucleotides: TGTGCCAGCATACCTCAGGGTGGATATGGCTACACCTTC. Translation: CASIPQGGYGYTF.